The entry below describes one TCR beta chain. The specificity of this receptor is unknown. Base-call qualities are not available, and no considerably larger clone is one nucleotide away. Libraries were built with the immunoSEQ multiplex PCR assay. RNA was extracted from all samples and reverse transcribed into cDNA as template for TCR sequencing. SuperScript III was used for first-strand cDNA synthesis, primed with a 2:1 mix of oligo-dT and random hexamers. A synthetic immune receptor repertoire was used to gauge amplification bias, and whatever bias remained was removed computationally. Per the authors' processing: Raw reads were preprocessed for error removal, and CDR3 was defined according to IMGT conventions as running from the conserved cysteine to phenylalanine. To get clonality, Shannon entropy was normalized by log2 of the number of productive unique TCRs and the result was subtracted from 1. Whether scalp clones were CD4 or CD8 was inferred by matching scalp TCRbeta sequences against CD4 and CD8 repertoires sorted from blood. TCRdb retrieved this table from immuneACCESS and kept in-frame rearrangements only. Not all clones are present; in checked studies, unresolved V genes account for under half, and no reason is known for the remainder. V, J and clone size were drawn from that table, and D and trimming were deduced from the DNA. This sample is represented by roughly 170,000 clones; just under 60% of them were singletons. The ten largest clones represent roughly 15% of the sample.

The sample comes from a study of CD8+ T cells in alopecia areata (dated by TCRdb to the late 2010s). Study-level background: Treated patients were enrolled in an open-label pilot trial of oral tofacitinib, 5 to 10 mg twice daily, for moderate-to-severe alopecia areata. Tofacitinib was administered for 6 to 18 months, and 6 months of follow-up off drug were then conducted to assess delayed response and recurrence. High-throughput TCRbeta sequencing was used to examine T cell clonal expansion in alopecia areata in both the C3H/HeJ mouse model and human patients. On the human side, TCRbeta sequencing was run on scalp tissue and on sorted CD4+ and CD8+ peripheral blood T cells from healthy controls and from alopecia areata patients with either patchy or totalis/universalis disease. Biopsies were taken from tofacitinib-treated patients at baseline and again at 4 and 24 weeks into treatment, and several of those patients also had a later scalp biopsy. Scalp clonality was compared across normal scalp (n=4), patchy alopecia areata scalp (n=8), and alopecia totalis/universalis scalp (n=8). The RNA source kit depended on sample type: the PAXgene miRNA kit for fixed scalp, the miRNeasy kit for PBMCs, and the RNeasy kit for mouse skin. TCRbeta CDR3 regions were amplified by immunoSEQ multiplex PCR with 35 Vbeta forward and 13 Jbeta reverse primers.

The meaning of the sample's time point label: baseline before oral tofacitinib. Lesional scalp punch biopsies and peripheral blood were collected from alopecia areata patients. PBMCs were separated by density centrifugation and stained for CD3, CD4 and CD8, after which CD4+ and CD8+ T cells were sorted on a FACSAria. General findings and caveats noted by the study authors: Lesional scalp, especially in alopecia totalis/universalis, showed higher clonality and more expanded CD8+ clones than normal scalp, suggesting antigenic drive. Shared TCR sequences between patients were less evident than in mice, which may be partly attributable to HLA diversity in the patient population. Resident alphabeta T cells in normal human skin are also sequenced, complicating scalp TCR repertoire analysis, unlike mouse skin dominated by gammadelta T cells.

The TCR was taken from a human donor with alopecia areata. Source: CD4+ T cells sorted from blood, taken at week 0.

The CDR3 protein is CAWRLRGTGELFF. The bases are TGTGCCTGGAGGTTAAGGGGCACCGGGGAGCTGTTTTTT. The rearranged segments are TRBV30 and TRBJ2-2; the D gene is possibly TRBD1, with 5 bases matching. Trimming removed 3 bases from V and 4 bases from J, leaving 9 bases between the germline ends. From its cysteine to its phenylalanine, the CDR3 spans 13 amino acids. Only the CDR3 DNA is retained, 39 bases long and in frame from the first base. CDR1 is given as GTSNPN and CDR2 as SVGIG, both from the germline V gene (reference sequence).